This entry is about one T cell receptor (beta chain). This sample is part of a study of blood T cell repertoires in COVID-19. Study at large: Samples representing acute and convalescent COVID-19 were sourced from the United States, Italy and Spain. T cells, B-cell-depleted T cells, or PBMCs provided the cDNA or gDNA that served as material.

In the original analysis: Reference gene primer amplification gave estimated nucleated cell counts. Only in-frame clones appear in the TCRdb table, and some are missing; sequencing was by immunoSEQ multiplex PCR. The DNA was the basis for D and trimming; V, J and clone size are from that table. The sample contains about 60,000 clones, roughly 88% of which appear only once. The CDR3 consists of 14 residues. Deletions cut 3 bases from V and 2 bases from J, with 9 bases between. CDR1 SEHNR and CDR2 FQNEAQ come from the germline V gene (reference sequence). The specimen sequenced was peripheral blood. This sequence was found in a man between 65 and 85 years old with acute or convalescent COVID-19. This sequence joins TRBV7-9 and TRBJ2-3; D remains unclear. Written as DNA, the CDR3 is TGTGCCAGCAGCTTCACGAGACTCACAGATACGCAGTATTTT. It yields the protein CASSFTRLTDTQYF.